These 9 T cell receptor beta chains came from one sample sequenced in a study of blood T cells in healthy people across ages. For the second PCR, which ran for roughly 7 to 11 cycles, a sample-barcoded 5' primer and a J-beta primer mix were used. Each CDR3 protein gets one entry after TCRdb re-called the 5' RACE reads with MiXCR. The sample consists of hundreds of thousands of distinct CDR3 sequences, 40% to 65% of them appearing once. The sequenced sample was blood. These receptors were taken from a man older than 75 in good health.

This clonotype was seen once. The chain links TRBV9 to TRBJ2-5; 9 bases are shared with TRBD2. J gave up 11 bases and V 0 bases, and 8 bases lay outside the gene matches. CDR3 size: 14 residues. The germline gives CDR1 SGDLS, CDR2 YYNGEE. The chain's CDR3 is CASSVDAGGGEQYF. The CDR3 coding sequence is TGTGCCAGCAGCGTAGACGCGGGGGGGGGAGAGCAGTACTTC.

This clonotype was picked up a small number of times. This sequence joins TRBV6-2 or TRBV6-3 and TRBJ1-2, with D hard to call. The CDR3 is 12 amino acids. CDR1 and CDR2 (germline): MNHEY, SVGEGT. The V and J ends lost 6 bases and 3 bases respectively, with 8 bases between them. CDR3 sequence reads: CASRSWDYGYTF. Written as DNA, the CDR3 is TGTGCCAGCAGGTCATGGGACTATGGCTACACCTTC.

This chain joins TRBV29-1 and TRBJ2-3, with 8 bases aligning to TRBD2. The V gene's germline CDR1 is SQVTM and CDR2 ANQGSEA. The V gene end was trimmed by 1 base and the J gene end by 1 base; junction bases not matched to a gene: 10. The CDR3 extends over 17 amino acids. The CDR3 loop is CSVEGRTGREGTDTQYF. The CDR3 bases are TGCAGCGTTGAAGGAAGGACGGGGCGGGAGGGCACAGATACGCAGTATTTT.

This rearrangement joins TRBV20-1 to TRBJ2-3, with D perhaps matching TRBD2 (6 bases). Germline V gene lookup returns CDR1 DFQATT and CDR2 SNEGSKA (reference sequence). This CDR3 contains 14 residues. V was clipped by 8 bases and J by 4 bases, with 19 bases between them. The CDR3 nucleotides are TGCAGTTGGGCCGGGACTGCTAGCGCAGATACGCAGTATTTT. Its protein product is CSWAGTASADTQYF.

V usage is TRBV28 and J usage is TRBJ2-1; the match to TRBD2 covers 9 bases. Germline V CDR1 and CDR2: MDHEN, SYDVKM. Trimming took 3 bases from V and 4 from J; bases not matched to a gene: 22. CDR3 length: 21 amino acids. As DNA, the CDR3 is TGTGCCAGCAGTTTCGTATTATGGGGTAGGCGGGAGGGCTATATATACAATGAGCAGTTCTTC. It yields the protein CASSFVLWGRREGYIYNEQFF.

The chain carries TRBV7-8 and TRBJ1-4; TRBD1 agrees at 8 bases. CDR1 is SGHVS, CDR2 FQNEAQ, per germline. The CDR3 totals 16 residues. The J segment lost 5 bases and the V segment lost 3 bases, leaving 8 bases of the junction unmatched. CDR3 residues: CASSFLNRGTNEKLFF. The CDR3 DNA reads TGTGCCAGCAGCTTCCTTAACAGGGGGACGAATGAAAAACTGTTTTTT.

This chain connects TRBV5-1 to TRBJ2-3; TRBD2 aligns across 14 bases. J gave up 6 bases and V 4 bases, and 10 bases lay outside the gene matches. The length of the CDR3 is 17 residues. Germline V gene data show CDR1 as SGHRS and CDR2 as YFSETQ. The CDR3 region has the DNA TGCGCCAGCAGCCAGACTAGCGGGAGGGCCCGTCGGGATACGCAGTATTTT. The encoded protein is CASSQTSGRARRDTQYF.

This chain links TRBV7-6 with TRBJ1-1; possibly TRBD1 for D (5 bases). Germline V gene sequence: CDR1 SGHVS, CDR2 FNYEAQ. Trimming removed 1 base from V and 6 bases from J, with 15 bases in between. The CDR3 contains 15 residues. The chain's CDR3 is CASSLEGGASAEAFF. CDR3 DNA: TGTGCCAGCAGCTTAGAAGGAGGGGCGAGCGCTGAAGCTTTCTTT.

CDR3 sequence reads: CASSLSSGVWDEQFF. The DNA of the CDR3 is TGTGCCAGCAGTTTATCTAGCGGGGTTTGGGATGAGCAGTTCTTC. The chain links TRBV5-4 to TRBJ2-1; 9 positions agree with TRBD2. V gave up 5 bases and J gave up 8 bases; unmatched junction bases: 11. Germline V gene lookup returns CDR1 SGHNT and CDR2 YYREEE (reference sequence). The CDR3 length is 15 residues.